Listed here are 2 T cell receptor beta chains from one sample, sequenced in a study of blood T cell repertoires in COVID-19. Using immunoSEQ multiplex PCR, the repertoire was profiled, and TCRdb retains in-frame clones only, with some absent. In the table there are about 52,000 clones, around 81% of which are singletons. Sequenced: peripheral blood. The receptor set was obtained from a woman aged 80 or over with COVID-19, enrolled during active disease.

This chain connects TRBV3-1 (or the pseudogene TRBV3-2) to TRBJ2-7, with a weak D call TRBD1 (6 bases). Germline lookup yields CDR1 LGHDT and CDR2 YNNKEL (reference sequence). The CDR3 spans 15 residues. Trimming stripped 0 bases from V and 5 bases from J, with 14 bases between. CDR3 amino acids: CASSQDHHRADEQYF. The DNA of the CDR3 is TGTGCCAGCAGCCAAGATCATCACAGGGCTGACGAGCAGTACTTC.

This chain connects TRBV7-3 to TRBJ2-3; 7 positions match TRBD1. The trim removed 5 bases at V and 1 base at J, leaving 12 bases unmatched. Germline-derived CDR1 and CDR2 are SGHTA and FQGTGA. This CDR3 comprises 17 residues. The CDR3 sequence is CASSTSRDSSGTDTQYF. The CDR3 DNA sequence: TGTGCCAGCAGCACGTCCCGGGACAGTTCCGGCACAGATACGCAGTATTTT.